This entry features one T cell receptor beta chain sequence. Its binding antigen is unknown. Base-call qualities are not available, and no considerably larger clone is one nucleotide away. CDR1 and CDR2 (LNHNV, YYDKDF) derive from the germline V gene (reference sequence). Its CDR3 holds 15 amino acids, cysteine through phenylalanine. Kept here is only the CDR3 DNA, which spans 45 bases and is read in frame from base 1. Clipping removes 1 base from V and 2 bases from J, with 1 as the unmatched junction base count. This sample was included in a study of CD8+ T cells in alopecia areata listed by TCRdb under 2018. Study-wide context: Treated patients were enrolled in an open-label pilot trial of oral tofacitinib, 5 to 10 mg twice daily, for moderate-to-severe alopecia areata. Tofacitinib was administered for 6 to 18 months, and 6 months of follow-up off drug were then conducted to assess delayed response and recurrence. For the treated patients, the SALT score, which quantifies what percentage of scalp surface area is affected, served as the measure of disease severity. High-throughput TCRbeta sequencing was used to examine T cell clonal expansion in alopecia areata in both the C3H/HeJ mouse model and human patients. Human TCRbeta sequencing covered scalp tissue and sorted CD4+ and CD8+ peripheral blood T cells from patchy and totalis/universalis alopecia areata patients and healthy controls. Biopsies were taken from tofacitinib-treated patients at baseline and at 4 and 24 weeks of treatment, and a later scalp biopsy was taken in several of the tofacitinib-treated patients. Clonality in the scalp was compared among normal scalp (n=4), patchy alopecia areata scalp (n=8), and alopecia totalis/universalis scalp (n=8). RNA was extracted with the PAXgene miRNA kit for fixed scalp, the miRNeasy kit for PBMCs, and the RNeasy kit for mouse skin. immunoSEQ multiplex PCR using 35 Vbeta forward primers and 13 Jbeta reverse primers was used to amplify TCRbeta CDR3 regions.

Sample time point, as interpreted from the label and publication: around 4 weeks on oral tofacitinib. The treatment or condition label, as the study defines it: oral pan-JAK inhibitor, 5-10 mg twice daily. Peripheral blood and lesional scalp punch biopsies were obtained from patients with alopecia areata. PBMCs were separated by density centrifugation and stained for CD3, CD4 and CD8, after which CD4+ and CD8+ T cells were sorted on a FACSAria. Receptors were amplified or captured by the immunoSEQ multiplex PCR assay. For TCR sequencing, RNA was extracted from every sample and reverse transcribed into cDNA to serve as template. First-strand cDNA was synthesized with SuperScript III using a 2:1 mix of oligo-dT and random hexamers. A synthetic immune receptor repertoire was used to assess amplification bias, and residual bias was removed computationally. Per the original workflow: Raw reads were preprocessed to remove errors, and CDR3 was defined by IMGT conventions from the conserved cysteine to phenylalanine. To get clonality, Shannon entropy was normalized by log2 of the number of productive unique TCRs and the result was subtracted from 1. Scalp TCRbeta sequences were cross-referenced with sorted blood CD4 and CD8 repertoires so that the CD4 or CD8 identity of scalp clones could be inferred. The immuneACCESS repertoire file appears here via TCRdb, limited to in-frame rearrangements. These files lack a portion of the clones; in checked studies, under half of the deficit traces to unresolved V genes, and the cause of the others is not known. The DNA gave D and trimming, while V, J and clone size come from that table. This sample lists 170,000 or so clones; roughly 65% were detected once. The top ten hold more than 0.7% of the sample.

General findings and caveats noted by the study authors: Compared with normal scalp, lesional scalp had higher clonality and more expanded CD8+ clones, particularly in alopecia totalis/universalis, a pattern that suggests antigenic drive. Shared TCR sequences between patients were less evident than in mice, which may be partly attributable to HLA diversity in the patient population. Resident alphabeta T cells in normal human skin are also sequenced, complicating scalp TCR repertoire analysis, unlike mouse skin dominated by gammadelta T cells. Scalp clonality and the number of expanded CD8+ clones among the top 100 scalp clones were significantly decreased by tofacitinib. Because the treated cohort was small and had only one nonresponder, larger studies are needed to examine links between baseline CD8+ expansion and response. During tofacitinib treatment, many expanded lesional clones remained in scalp and blood, and this persistence may partly explain relapse after treatment is stopped.

This specimen was CD4+ T cells sorted from blood, taken at week 4, from a patient treated with tofacitinib. The TCR comes from a human donor with alopecia areata. This sequence uses TRBV15 and TRBJ2-7; 11 nucleotides in the junction match TRBD2. The CDR3 protein is CATSRGLAGTYEQYF. The DNA sequence is as follows: TGTGCCACCAGCAGAGGACTAGCGGGGACCTACGAGCAGTACTTC. Beyond the CDR3, the reference TRBV15 and TRBJ2-7 genes provide the residues; the full variable domain reads: DAMVIQNPRYQVTQFGKPVTLSCSQTLNHNVMYWYQQKSSQAPKLLFHYYDKDFNNEADTPDNFQSRRPNTSFCFLDIRSPGLGDTAMYLCATSRGLAGTYEQYFGPGTRLTVT.